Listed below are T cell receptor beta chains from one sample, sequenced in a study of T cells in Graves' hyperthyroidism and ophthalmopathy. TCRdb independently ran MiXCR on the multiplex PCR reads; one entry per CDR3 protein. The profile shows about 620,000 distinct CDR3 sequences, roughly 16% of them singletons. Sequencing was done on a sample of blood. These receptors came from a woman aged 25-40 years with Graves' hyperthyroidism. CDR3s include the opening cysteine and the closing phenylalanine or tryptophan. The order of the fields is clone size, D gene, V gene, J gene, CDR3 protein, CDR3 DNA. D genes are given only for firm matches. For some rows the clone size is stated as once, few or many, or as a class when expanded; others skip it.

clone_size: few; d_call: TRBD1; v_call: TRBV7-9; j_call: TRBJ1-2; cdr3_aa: CASSLRDRGHGYTF; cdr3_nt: TGTGCCAGCAGCTTAAGAGACAGGGGGCATGGCTACACCTTC
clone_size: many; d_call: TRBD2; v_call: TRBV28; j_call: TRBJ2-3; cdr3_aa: CASSLTGLAVTDTQYF; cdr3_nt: TGTGCCAGCAGCCTAACGGGACTAGCGGTAACAGATACGCAGTATTTT
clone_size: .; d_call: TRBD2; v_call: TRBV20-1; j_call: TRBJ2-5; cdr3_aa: CSARQGLAGRETQYF; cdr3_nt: TGCAGTGCTAGACAGGGACTAGCGGGACGAGAGACCCAGTACTTC
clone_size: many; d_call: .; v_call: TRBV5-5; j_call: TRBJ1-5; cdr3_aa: CASSFSGGANQPQHF; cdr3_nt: TGTGCCAGCAGCTTTAGTGGGGGGGCAAATCAGCCCCAGCATTTT
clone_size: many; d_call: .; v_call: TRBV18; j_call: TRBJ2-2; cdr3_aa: CASSQGGNTGELFF; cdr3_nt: TGTGCCAGCTCACAGGGCGGGAACACCGGGGAGCTGTTTTTT
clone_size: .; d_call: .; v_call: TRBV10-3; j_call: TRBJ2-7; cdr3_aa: CAISEGGADYEQYF; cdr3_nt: TGTGCCATCAGTGAAGGGGGAGCGGACTACGAGCAGTACTTC
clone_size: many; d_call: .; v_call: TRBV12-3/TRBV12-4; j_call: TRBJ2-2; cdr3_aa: CASGVRRSANTGELFF; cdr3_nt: TGTGCCAGCGGGGTTCGGCGGAGTGCGAACACCGGGGAGCTGTTTTTT
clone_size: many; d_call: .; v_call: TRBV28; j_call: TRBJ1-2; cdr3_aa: CASSLVETDGYTF; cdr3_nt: TGTGCCAGCAGTCTCGTGGAGACAGATGGCTACACCTTC
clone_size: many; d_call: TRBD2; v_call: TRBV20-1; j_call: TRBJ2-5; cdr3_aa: CSANPGTSGRDETQYF; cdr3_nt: TGCAGTGCAAATCCCGGGACTAGCGGGAGGGATGAGACCCAGTACTTC
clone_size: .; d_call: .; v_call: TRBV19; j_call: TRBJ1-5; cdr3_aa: CASRPGQPYSNQPQHF; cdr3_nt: TGTGCCAGTAGACCAGGACAGCCCTATAGCAATCAGCCCCAGCATTTT
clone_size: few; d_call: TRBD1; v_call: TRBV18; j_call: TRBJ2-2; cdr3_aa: CASSRRTGGASGELFF; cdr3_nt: TGTGCCAGCTCAAGACGGACAGGGGGCGCGTCCGGGGAGCTGTTTTTT
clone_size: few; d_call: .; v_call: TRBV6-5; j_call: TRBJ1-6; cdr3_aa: CASSYSDRFNSPLHF; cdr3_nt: TGTGCCAGCAGTTACTCCGACAGATTTAATTCACCCCTCCACTTT
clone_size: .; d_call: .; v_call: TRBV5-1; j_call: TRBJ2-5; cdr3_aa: CASSTSPTQETQYF; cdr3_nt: TGCGCCAGCTCTACTTCACCCACGCAAGAGACCCAGTACTTC
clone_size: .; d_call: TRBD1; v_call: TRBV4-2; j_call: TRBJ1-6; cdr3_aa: CASSRRDSSTYNSPLHF; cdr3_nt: TGTGCCAGCAGCCGTAGGGACAGCTCAACCTATAATTCACCCCTCCACTTT
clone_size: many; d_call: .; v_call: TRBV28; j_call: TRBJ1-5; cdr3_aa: CASSFAGQGMGSGNQPQHF; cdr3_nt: TGTGCCAGCAGTTTTGCTGGGCAGGGGATGGGTTCGGGCAATCAGCCCCAGCATTTT
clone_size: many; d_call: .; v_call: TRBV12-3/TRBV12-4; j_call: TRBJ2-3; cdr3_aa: CASRLGLGTDTQYF; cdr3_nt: TGTGCCAGCAGGCTGGGCCTAGGCACAGATACGCAGTATTTT
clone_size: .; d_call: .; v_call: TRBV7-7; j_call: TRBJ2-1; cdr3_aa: CASSLGTGTEYNNEQFF; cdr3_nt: TGTGCTAGCAGCTTAGGAACCGGGACGGAATATAACAATGAGCAGTTCTTC
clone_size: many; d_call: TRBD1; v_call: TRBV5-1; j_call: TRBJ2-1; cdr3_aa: CASSLPGTGVGEQFF; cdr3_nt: TGCGCCAGCAGCTTACCCGGGACAGGGGTCGGTGAGCAGTTCTTC
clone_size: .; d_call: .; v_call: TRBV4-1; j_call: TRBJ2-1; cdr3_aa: CASSQGVETRQFF; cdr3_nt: TGCGCCAGCAGCCAGGGCGTTGAGACTAGACAGTTCTTC